This entry lists 17 T cell receptor beta chains sequenced from one sample in a study of OX40 agonist ivuxolimab in advanced cancers. Generated by immunoSEQ multiplex PCR, the TCRdb table keeps only in-frame clones and is missing some. The sample lists around 62,000 clones, 70% to 80% occurring once. Sequenced material: CD4+ or CD8+ T cells sorted from blood, taken in a trial of the OX40 agonist ivuxolimab. The receptors stem from an adult with an advanced solid tumor such as melanoma, head and neck, liver or kidney cancer.

V usage is TRBV18 and J usage is TRBJ1-2; D possibly corresponds to TRBD1 (6 bases). Germline V gene sequence: CDR1 KGHSH, CDR2 LQKENI. The CDR3 spans 13 residues. The V end was cut by 6 bases, the J end by 4 bases, with 12 bases between. The CDR3 sequence: CASSRDRLYGYTF. In DNA form, the CDR3 reads TGTGCCAGCTCGCGAGACAGGCTCTATGGCTACACCTTC.

In this sample, this clone turned up once. This chain uses TRBV2 with TRBJ2-3; no definite D call. This CDR3 is 17 amino acids long. Germline CDR1 SNHLY, CDR2 FYNNEI. Trimming took 6 bases from V and 3 from J, leaving 22 bases between them. The CDR3 region is CASRKYADITRTDTQYF. CDR3 bases: TGTGCCAGCAGAAAGTACGCCGATATTACCAGGACAGATACGCAGTATTTT. Combining the CDR3 with reference TRBV2 and TRBJ2-3 gives the whole variable domain EPEVTQTPSHQVTQMGQEVILRCVPISNHLYFYWYRQILGQKVEFLVSFYNNEISEKSEIFDDQFSVERPDGSNFTLKIRSTKLEDSAMYFCASRKYADITRTDTQYFGPGTRLTVL.

This clone was detected a few times. The DNA for the CDR3 is TGTGCCAGCAGCGCCCGACTAGCGAACACCGGGGAGCTGTTTTTT. The encoded protein is CASSARLANTGELFF. The chain has TRBV9 and TRBJ2-2, with D possibly matching TRBD2 (6 bases). V was clipped by 3 bases and J by 0 bases, with 9 bases between them. CDR3 size: 15 residues. Per germline, CDR1 SGDLS and CDR2 YYNGEE.

The chain uses TRBV6-1 and TRBJ2-5; D unresolved. The CDR3 is made up of 12 amino acids. CDR1 and CDR2 from the germline V gene are MNHNS and SASEGT. V dropped 6 bases and J dropped 5 bases, with 10 bases sitting between them. The CDR3 region is CASRWAGETQYF. The DNA of the CDR3 is TGTGCCAGCAGGTGGGCCGGGGAGACCCAGTACTTC.

A note on this clone: The DNA is left out, because the CDR3 cannot be placed on it with certainty; the CDR3 is given as TCRdb lists it. The chain joins TRBV21-1 to TRBJ2-1; no DNA check was done on the table's D call, TRBD1. TRBV21-1 is annotated as a pseudogene. The CDR3 is 16 residues long, counting both termini. This CDR3 reads CASSKVGGGSYNEQFF.

This chain uses TRBV29-1 with TRBJ1-2; D is unresolved. The CDR3 totals 14 residues. Trimming took 4 bases from V and 5 from J, leaving 17 bases between them. Germline CDR1 SQVTM, CDR2 ANQGSEA. This CDR3 is CSVVNIGLGYGYTF. The CDR3 DNA reads as TGCAGCGTTGTGAATATAGGATTAGGGTATGGCTACACCTTC.

V gene TRBV5-1 combines with J gene TRBJ1-1; possible D gene TRBD1, 5 bases. Germline V CDR1 and CDR2: SGHRS, YFSETQ. This CDR3 is 14 amino acids long. V was shortened by 0 bases and J by 0 bases, with 6 bases between the two germline ends. The CDR3 DNA is TGCGCCAGCAGCTTGGGGACATTGAACACTGAAGCTTTCTTT. Translating gives CASSLGTLNTEAFF. The entire variable domain, with the rest obtained from reference TRBV5-1 and TRBJ1-1, is as follows: KAGVTQTPRYLIKTRGQQVTLSCSPISGHRSVSWYQQTPGQGLQFLFEYFSETQRNKGNFPGRFSGRQFSNSRSEMNVSTLELGDSALYLCASSLGTLNTEAFFGQGTRLTVV.

Concerning this clone itself: Within the sample, other DNA sequences also encode this same CDR3. The chain is built from TRBV28 and TRBJ2-3; D is undetermined. In germline, CDR1 is MDHEN, CDR2 SYDVKM. The ends were cut back, 2 bases at V and 0 bases at J, with 0 bases in the middle. CDR3 length equals 12 residues. In nucleotides, the CDR3 is TGTGCCAGCAGTTTAAGCACAGATACGCAGTATTTT. Its protein product is CASSLSTDTQYF. Drawing the rest from reference TRBV28 and TRBJ2-3, the complete variable domain is DVKVTQSSRYLVKRTGEKVFLECVQDMDHENMFWYRQDPGLGLRLIYFSYDVKMKEKGDIPEGYSVSREKKERFSLILESASTNQTSMYLCASSLSTDTQYFGPGTRLTVL.

The chain couples TRBV21-1 to TRBJ2-6; the DNA was not compared with TRBD1, the D call given in the table. TRBV21-1 is described as a pseudogene. The CDR3 consists of 21 residues. The CDR3: CASSKRRSRGRYSSGANVLTF. Written as DNA, the CDR3 is TGTGCCAGCAGCAAAAGAAGGAGCAGGGGGCGATATAGCTCTGGGGCCAACGTCCTGACTTTC.

The V gene is TRBV9, the J gene TRBJ2-2; D not certain. CDR3 length: 14 amino acids. The germline V gene encodes CDR1 SGDLS and CDR2 YYNGEE. The ends were cut back, 3 bases at V and 5 bases at J, with 11 bases in the middle. CDR3 protein: CASSAVVGTGELFF. The CDR3 DNA follows: TGTGCCAGCAGCGCCGTCGTGGGGACCGGGGAGCTGTTTTTT.

The J gene is TRBJ2-2, the V gene TRBV30; 7 positions match TRBD1. Germline assignment: CDR1 GTSNPN and CDR2 SVGIG (reference sequence). Germline trimming cut 8 bases from V and 0 bases from J; bases unmatched to any gene: 6. The CDR3 loop spans 14 amino acids. The CDR3 here is CAGTAPPNTGELFF. CDR3 nucleotide sequence: TGTGCCGGGACAGCACCGCCGAACACCGGGGAGCTGTTTTTT.

V usage is TRBV6-1 and J usage is TRBJ2-5; 11 positions match TRBD2. The V gene's germline CDR1 is MNHNS and CDR2 SASEGT. This CDR3 region has 13 residues. Trimming took 4 bases from V and 5 from J; bases not matched to a gene: 0. The CDR3 coding sequence is TGTGCCAGCAGTGCTAGCGGGAGGGAGACCCAGTACTTC. It yields the protein CASSASGRETQYF.

The rearrangement joins TRBV5-1 to TRBJ2-3; D not resolved. The length of the CDR3 is 13 residues. Germline CDR1 reads SGHRS; CDR2 reads YFSETQ. The V end lost 5 bases, the J end lost 6 bases, and 13 bases lay between the germline ends. The CDR3 here is CASSPGPRDTQYF. The DNA for the CDR3 is TGCGCCAGCAGTCCCGGCCCTAGGGATACGCAGTATTTT.

As to this clone: This specimen includes other DNA sequences encoding the same CDR3. This chain uses TRBV18 with TRBJ1-1; D call uncertain. CDR1 is KGHSH, CDR2 LQKENI, per germline. V shed 3 bases and J shed 1 base, with 3 bases lying between them. This CDR3 has 12 residues. The CDR3 loop reads CASSPRNTEAFF. CDR3 nucleotide sequence: TGTGCCAGCTCACCGAGGAACACTGAAGCTTTCTTT.

The genes are TRBV6-5 and TRBJ2-5, with 7 positions matching TRBD2. Trimming at V came to 6 bases and at J to 3 bases, leaving 4 bases not matched to a gene. Germline values: CDR1 MNHEY, CDR2 SVGAGI. CDR3 length: 13 amino acids. The CDR3 reads CASRILAKETQYF. The CDR3 nucleotides read TGTGCCAGCAGAATACTAGCGAAAGAGACCCAGTACTTC.

The V call is TRBV9, the J call TRBJ1-1; D call uncertain. Trimming left V 0 bases short and J 1 base short, with 7 bases between. CDR1 is SGDLS and CDR2 is YYNGEE in the germline V gene. The CDR3 runs to 14 residues. The CDR3 sequence: CASSVDGRNTEAFF. The DNA for the CDR3 is TGTGCCAGCAGCGTAGACGGCAGGAACACTGAAGCTTTCTTT.

J is TRBJ2-2 and V is TRBV5-1, with D uncertain. The CDR3 sequence is 15 residues long. The V gene's germline CDR1 is SGHRS and CDR2 YFSETQ. V lost 1 base, J lost 5 bases, and 12 bases lay in between. As DNA, the CDR3 is TGCGCCAGCAGCTTGTATAGTTGGGGTACCGGGGAGCTGTTTTTT. It encodes CASSLYSWGTGELFF.